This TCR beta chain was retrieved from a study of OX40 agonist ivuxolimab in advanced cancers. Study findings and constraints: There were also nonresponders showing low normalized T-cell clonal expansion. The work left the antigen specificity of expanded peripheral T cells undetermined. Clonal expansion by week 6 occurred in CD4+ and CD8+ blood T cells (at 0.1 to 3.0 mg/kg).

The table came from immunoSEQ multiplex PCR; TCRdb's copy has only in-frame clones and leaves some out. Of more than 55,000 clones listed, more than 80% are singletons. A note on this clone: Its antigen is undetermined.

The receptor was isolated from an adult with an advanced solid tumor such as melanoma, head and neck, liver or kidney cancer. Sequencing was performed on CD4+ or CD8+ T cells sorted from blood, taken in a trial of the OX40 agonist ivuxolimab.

DNA for the CDR3: TGTGCCAGCAGCGGGAGTCTAGCGGTGAGCTCCTACGAGCAGTACTTC. Translated: CASSGSLAVSSYEQYF. The genes are TRBV5-6 and TRBJ2-7; 7 bases map to TRBD2. The ends lost 4 bases at V and 0 bases at J; junction bases unmatched: 10. This CDR3 spans 16 amino acids. Germline V gene lookup returns CDR1 SGHDT and CDR2 YYEEEE.